These 32 T cell receptor beta chains were sequenced from one sample in a study of blood T cell repertoires in COVID-19. Profiling relied on immunoSEQ multiplex PCR, and the TCRdb table lists in-frame clones only, not all of them. Of some 240,000 clones in the sample, roughly 84% were seen once. Sequencing was done on a sample of PBMCs or T cells enriched from blood (not recorded which). The receptors were gathered from a woman aged 50 to 65 who had been exposed to COVID-19.

The CDR3 DNA follows: TGTGCCAGCAGCTTAGTCGTATCCAGGGGGTCGAACACCGGGGAGCTGTTTTTT. Translating gives CASSLVVSRGSNTGELFF. The rearrangement uses TRBV7-8 and TRBJ2-2, with 7 bases identical to TRBD1. The CDR3 covers 18 residues. J lost 0 bases, V lost 1 base, and 8 bases had no gene match. Germline assignment: CDR1 SGHVS and CDR2 FQNEAQ.

The chain couples TRBV12-3 or TRBV12-4 to TRBJ1-1; 8 bases align to TRBD1. The CDR3 extends over 13 amino acids. The trim removed 7 bases at V and 7 bases at J, leaving 8 bases unmatched. CDR3 sequence: CASTPGGLGEAFF. The CDR3 DNA reads TGTGCCAGCACCCCAGGGGGCTTGGGTGAAGCTTTCTTT.

The J gene is TRBJ1-4, the V gene TRBV18; 9 bases are a match to TRBD1. This CDR3 spans 18 amino acids. V trimming: 4 bases; J trimming: 0 bases; junction bases outside the gene matches: 9. Looked up from germline, CDR1 is KGHSH and CDR2 is LQKENI. The CDR3 sequence is CASSHGPGQGATNEKLFF. In DNA form, the CDR3 reads TGTGCCAGCTCACATGGACCGGGACAGGGTGCAACTAATGAAAAACTGTTTTTT. Filled out from reference TRBV18 and TRBJ1-4, the complete variable domain reads NAGVMQNPRHLVRRRGQEARLRCSPMKGHSHVYWYRQLPEEGLKFMVYLQKENIIDESGMPKERFSAEFPKEGPSILRIQQVVRGDSAAYFCASSHGPGQGATNEKLFFGSGTQLSVL.

The rearrangement links TRBV5-4 to TRBJ2-2; 9 bases align to TRBD1. The CDR3 totals 16 residues. Trimming removed 0 bases from V and 3 bases from J; junction bases left unmatched: 3. Per germline, CDR1 SGHNT and CDR2 YYREEE (reference sequence). CDR3 DNA sequence: TGTGCCAGCAGCTTGGTGACAGGGGGTGACACCGGGGAGCTGTTTTTT. It codes for CASSLVTGGDTGELFF.

The V call is TRBV15, the J call TRBJ1-5; the D gene is possibly TRBD1 (6 bases). Germline CDR1 is LNHNV and CDR2 is YYDKDF (reference sequence). The CDR3 loop spans 15 amino acids. The V gene lost 3 bases and the J gene lost 8 bases, with 17 bases spanning the gap. CDR3 sequence (DNA): TGTGCCACCAGCAGCGTATCGGCCACAGGGAAGCCCCAGCATTTT. The encoded protein is CATSSVSATGKPQHF. Full variable domain (missing parts from reference TRBV15 and TRBJ1-5): DAMVIQNPRYQVTQFGKPVTLSCSQTLNHNVMYWYQQKSSQAPKLLFHYYDKDFNNEADTPDNFQSRRPNTSFCFLDIRSPGLGDTAMYLCATSSVSATGKPQHFGDGTRLSIL.

The chain is built from TRBV28 and TRBJ1-3; D remains unclear. V shed 2 bases and J shed 0 bases, with 14 bases lying between them. The germline gives CDR1 MDHEN, CDR2 SYDVKM. The CDR3 loop spans 17 amino acids. CDR3 DNA: TGTGCCAGCAGTTTACTAGGCAGCTTAATCTCTGGAAACACCATATATTTT. It is translated as CASSLLGSLISGNTIYF.

The chain recombines TRBV6-1 with TRBJ2-6, with TRBD1 matching over 7 bases. After removal of 4 bases from V and 0 bases from J, the junction contained 9 bases not matched to a gene. The germline V gene encodes CDR1 MNHNS and CDR2 SASEGT. This CDR3 spans 18 amino acids. The CDR3 DNA sequence: TGTGCCAGCAGTGTGAACAGGGGATCTGTCTCTGGGGCCAACGTCCTGACTTTC. It encodes CASSVNRGSVSGANVLTF.

This chain joins TRBV30 and TRBJ1-1; TRBD1 agrees at 7 bases. This CDR3 spans 14 amino acids. V was pared by 2 bases and J by 5 bases, with 8 bases of the junction left unmatched. Germline values: CDR1 GTSNPN, CDR2 SVGIG (reference sequence). CDR3 DNA: TGTGCCTGGAGTACCCGACAGGGTAGGACTGAAGCTTTCTTT. Translation: CAWSTRQGRTEAFF.

The J gene is TRBJ2-1, the V gene TRBV5-4; TRBD2 agrees at 14 bases. Trimming cost V 6 bases and J 0 bases; bases outside gene matches: 5. CDR1 is SGHNT, CDR2 YYREEE, per germline (reference sequence). This CDR3 has 17 amino acids. CDR3 sequence (DNA): TGTGCCAGCACCGGGACTAGCGGGGGCAGCTCCTACAATGAGCAGTTCTTC. Amino acids: CASTGTSGGSSYNEQFF.

V gene TRBV4-1 combines with J gene TRBJ2-5, with D possibly matching TRBD2 (6 bases). V gave up 1 base and J gave up 0 bases, with 6 bases separating them. There are 14 residues in the CDR3. CDR1 MGHRA and CDR2 YSYEKL come from the germline V gene. The CDR3 is CASSQGDYQETQYF. CDR3 DNA: TGCGCCAGCAGCCAAGGGGACTACCAAGAGACCCAGTACTTC.

The chain has TRBV19 and TRBJ1-2; a weak D match, TRBD1 (5 bases). V was shortened by 7 bases and J by 4 bases, with 13 bases between the two germline ends. In germline, CDR1 is LNHDA, CDR2 SQIVND (reference sequence). CDR3 length: 13 amino acids. The CDR3 DNA follows: TGTGCCAGTAATTCCCAGGGTGGCTATGGCTACACCTTC. It translates to CASNSQGGYGYTF. The variable domain in full, with the rest retrieved from reference TRBV19 and TRBJ1-2, is DGGITQSPKYLFRKEGQNVTLSCEQNLNHDAMYWYRQDPGQGLRLIYYSQIVNDFQKGDIAEGYSVSREKKESFPLTVTSAQKNPTAFYLCASNSQGGYGYTFGSGTRLTVV.

In its sample, this clone was seen a few times. Compared with germline, one end of the junction differs, possibly owing to a read error. The chain recombines TRBV5-8 with TRBJ1-1; 12 nucleotides agree with TRBD1. Germline V CDR1 and CDR2: SGHTS, YDEGEE. The CDR3 totals 12 residues. The DNA for the CDR3 is TGTGCCAGCAGCTTGTGGGACAGGGGGCAAGTCTTT. This sequence encodes CASSLWDRGQVF. Full variable domain (outside the CDR3, taken from reference TRBV5-8 and TRBJ1-1): EAGVTQSPTHLIKTRGQQATLRCSPISGHTSVYWYQQALGLGLQFLLWYDEGEERNRGNFPPRFSGRQFPNYSSELNVNALELEDSALYLCASSLWDRGQVFGQGTRLTVV.

J is TRBJ2-7 and V is TRBV4-3; 9 bases fit TRBD1. CDR1 and CDR2 from the germline V gene are LGHNA and YSLEER. With V trimmed by 0 bases and J by 5 bases, 8 bases remained unmatched. The CDR3 extends over 16 amino acids. The CDR3 region is CASSQDSGQGSNEQYF. The CDR3, as DNA: TGCGCCAGCAGCCAAGATTCGGGACAGGGCAGCAACGAGCAGTACTTC.

The CDR3 here is CASSYDALREGYTF. The CDR3 nucleotides read TGTGCCAGCAGTTACGATGCACTCCGGGAGGGCTACACCTTC. The rearrangement uses TRBV6-5 and TRBJ1-2; D ambiguous. Germline loops: CDR1 MNHEY, CDR2 SVGAGI. Trimming cost V 2 bases and J 8 bases, with 15 bases left between them. The CDR3 contains 14 residues.

The V gene is TRBV7-2, the J gene TRBJ2-6; D gene uncertain. V dropped 1 base and J dropped 0 bases, with 13 bases sitting between them. CDR3 length: 18 residues. Germline loops: CDR1 SGHTA, CDR2 FQGNSA. The CDR3, as DNA: TGTGCCAGCAGCTTAGAAGCGCCTCGTATCTCTGGGGCCAACGTCCTGACTTTC. Amino acids: CASSLEAPRISGANVLTF. Using reference TRBV7-2 and TRBJ2-6 for the parts outside the CDR3, the full variable domain is GAGVSQSPSNKVTEKGKDVELRCDPISGHTALYWYRQSLGQGLEFLIYFQGNSAPDKSGLPSDRFSAERTGGSVSTLTIQRTQQEDSAVYLCASSLEAPRISGANVLTFGAGSRLTVL.

The chain has TRBV18 and TRBJ2-7; maybe TRBD1 (6 bases). Germline V gene sequence: CDR1 KGHSH, CDR2 LQKENI. The V and J ends lost 6 bases and 7 bases respectively, with 19 bases between them. The CDR3 loop spans 14 amino acids. CDR3 protein: CASSPTGRSGEQYF. The CDR3 coding sequence is TGTGCCAGCTCCCCCACAGGGCGGTCGGGGGAGCAGTACTTC. The full variable domain, its missing parts supplied by reference TRBV18 and TRBJ2-7, is NAGVMQNPRHLVRRRGQEARLRCSPMKGHSHVYWYRQLPEEGLKFMVYLQKENIIDESGMPKERFSAEFPKEGPSILRIQQVVRGDSAAYFCASSPTGRSGEQYFGPGTRLTVT.

J is TRBJ1-6 and V is TRBV6-5, with no clear D. Trimming left V 4 bases short and J 6 bases short, with 7 bases between. Germline CDR1 reads MNHEY; CDR2 reads SVGAGI. The CDR3 runs to 13 residues. CDR3 protein: CASSSAANSPLHF. The CDR3 DNA reads TGTGCCAGCAGTTCCGCGGCTAATTCACCCCTCCACTTT.

The J gene is TRBJ1-1, the V gene TRBV20-1; D is undetermined. From germline, CDR1 is DFQATT and CDR2 SNEGSKA (reference sequence). The CDR3 contains 11 residues. Trimming stripped 3 bases from V and 7 bases from J, with 9 bases between. The CDR3 loop reads CSASDGLEAFF. CDR3 sequence (DNA): TGCAGTGCTAGTGATGGGCTTGAAGCTTTCTTT.

This chain connects TRBV12-5 to TRBJ2-2; 9 bases agree with TRBD1. The CDR3 contains 16 residues. The junction had 12 bases not matched to a gene; V was cut back by 4 bases and J by 9 bases. Germline V gene sequence: CDR1 LGHNT, CDR2 FRNRAP. The CDR3 bases are TGTGCTAGTGGTTCAGGACAGGGGTTGGCAGTGCGGGAGCTGTTTTTT. Its translation is CASGSGQGLAVRELFF.

Remarks on this clone: At one of its ends the junction is not consistent with the germline gene, which may arise from a read error. The chain couples TRBV29-1 to TRBJ2-3, with a tentative D call TRBD1 (6 bases). The CDR3 sequence is 12 residues long. The germline gives CDR1 SQVTM, CDR2 ANQGSEA. CDR3 nucleotide sequence: TGCAGCGGTGAACAGGGTGCGGATACGCAGTATTTT. Residues: CSGEQGADTQYF.

This chain links TRBV28 with TRBJ2-3, with 9 bases aligning to TRBD1. Per the germline V gene, CDR1 is MDHEN and CDR2 is SYDVKM. The CDR3 runs 17 residues. V lost 5 bases, J lost 0 bases, and 9 bases stayed unmatched. CDR3 in amino acids: CASSTGQGIVSTDTQYF. CDR3 DNA sequence: TGTGCCAGCAGTACGGGACAGGGAATAGTTAGCACAGATACGCAGTATTTT.

The chain recombines TRBV28 with TRBJ1-4; D is unresolved. Germline V gives CDR1 MDHEN, CDR2 SYDVKM. V was pared by 1 base and J by 8 bases, with 5 bases between. This CDR3 has 12 amino acids. The chain's CDR3 is CASSLYEEKLFF. For the CDR3, the DNA is TGTGCCAGCAGTTTATATGAGGAAAAACTGTTTTTT.

This clone came up once. The chain recombines TRBV6-5 with TRBJ1-2; 7 bases agree with TRBD1. Per germline, CDR1 MNHEY and CDR2 SVGAGI. Trimming at V came to 7 bases and at J to 4 bases, leaving 9 bases not matched to a gene. The CDR3 totals 14 residues. CDR3 sequence: CASTSGGRLYGYTF. CDR3 DNA sequence: TGTGCCAGCACCTCAGGGGGGAGACTCTATGGCTACACCTTC.

V and J are TRBV10-1 and TRBJ2-1, with TRBD2 matching over 10 bases. J was trimmed by 0 bases and V by 5 bases; bases with no gene match: 4. The V gene's germline CDR1 is WNHNN and CDR2 SYGVQD (reference sequence). The CDR3 is made up of 16 amino acids. CDR3 region: CASSQSSGGSYNEQFF. In DNA, the CDR3 is TGCGCCAGCAGTCAATCTAGCGGGGGCTCCTACAATGAGCAGTTCTTC.

The DNA for the CDR3 is TGCGCCAGCAGCCCCACCGGGACAGTAAATTCACCCCTCCACTTT. It is translated as CASSPTGTVNSPLHF. The V gene is TRBV4-3, the J gene TRBJ1-6; TRBD1 matches at 7 bases. The V gene end was trimmed by 4 bases and the J gene end by 7 bases; junction bases not matched to a gene: 7. This CDR3 comprises 15 residues. CDR1 is LGHNA and CDR2 is YSLEER in the germline V gene.

For the CDR3, the DNA is TGTGCCAGCAGCCAAACCTTCCTGACAGGGACTGGAAACACCATATATTTT. Its protein is CASSQTFLTGTGNTIYF. The rearrangement links TRBV14 to TRBJ1-3; 7 bases line up with TRBD1. The CDR3 is 17 amino acids. The junction had 9 bases not matched to a gene; V was cut back by 2 bases and J by 2 bases. Germline lookup yields CDR1 SGHDN and CDR2 FVKESK. The full variable domain, in which reference TRBV14 and TRBJ1-3 provide the parts outside the CDR3, is EAGVTQFPSHSVIEKGQTVTLRCDPISGHDNLYWYRRVMGKEIKFLLHFVKESKQDESGMPNNRFLAERTGGTYSTLKVQPAELEDSGVYFCASSQTFLTGTGNTIYFGEGSWLTVV.

This chain joins TRBV3-1 (or the pseudogene TRBV3-2) and TRBJ1-1, with D maybe TRBD1 (5 bases). The CDR3 runs 13 residues. The V gene lost 4 bases and the J gene lost 0 bases, with 6 bases spanning the gap. The germline V gene has CDR1 LGHDT and CDR2 YNNKEL (reference sequence). Here the CDR3 reads CASSRQMNTEAFF. The CDR3 DNA sequence: TGTGCCAGCAGCCGACAGATGAACACTGAAGCTTTCTTT.

This clone was picked up a small number of times. This chain links TRBV18 with TRBJ2-3; D unclear. Trimming shortened V by 6 bases and J by 0 bases, and 7 bases separated the two germline ends. Germline V gene lookup returns CDR1 KGHSH and CDR2 LQKENI. The CDR3 spans 13 residues. The CDR3 sequence is CASSLRSTDTQYF. CDR3 coding DNA: TGTGCCAGCTCGTTGCGTAGCACAGATACGCAGTATTTT.

The gene calls are TRBV18 and TRBJ2-3, with D tentatively TRBD2 (6 bases). The CDR3 has 15 amino acids. CDR1 and CDR2 (germline): KGHSH, LQKENI. V was cut by 6 bases and J by 0 bases, with 13 bases left in between. The CDR3 sequence is CASSFSSASTDTQYF. For the CDR3, the DNA is TGTGCCAGCTCGTTCTCTAGCGCGAGCACAGATACGCAGTATTTT.

The chain employs TRBV14 and TRBJ1-1; tentatively, D is TRBD1 (5 bases). V was cut by 1 base and J by 11 bases, with 11 bases left in between. The CDR3 length is 12 residues. Germline CDR1 and CDR2: SGHDN and FVKESK. CDR3 loop: CASSQGGGKAFF. Written as DNA, the CDR3 is TGTGCCAGCAGCCAAGGGGGGGGGAAGGCTTTCTTT.

This chain links TRBV27 with TRBJ1-1; perhaps TRBD1 as D (6 bases). The CDR3 totals 15 residues. The V gene lost 0 bases and the J gene lost 4 bases, with 12 bases spanning the gap. Germline V CDR1 and CDR2: MNHEY, SMNVEV (reference sequence). CDR3 nucleotides: TGTGCCAGCAGTTTATCGCGTATGGGGGCCACTGAAGCTTTCTTT. Its translation: CASSLSRMGATEAFF.

The chain carries TRBV5-1 and TRBJ2-5; 8 nucleotides align to TRBD2. After removal of 0 bases from V and 5 bases from J, the junction contained 3 bases not matched to a gene. CDR1 is SGHRS and CDR2 is YFSETQ in the germline V gene. There are 14 residues in the CDR3. CDR3 sequence reads: CASSLALAGETQYF. The CDR3 coding sequence is TGCGCCAGCAGCTTGGCGTTAGCGGGGGAGACCCAGTACTTC.